This TCR beta chain was captured in a study of graft-versus-host responses after intestinal transplantation. Looking at the study overall: The whole recipient group had anti-thymocyte globulin induction followed by tacrolimus and steroids for roughly three years. Study results and caveats: Recipient marrow held GvH clones, some first seen in ileum or blood.

As to this clone: The target antigen is unknown.

Clones were read by immunoSEQ multiplex PCR, and TCRdb kept only the in-frame ones, dropping some. The data contain 70,000 or so clones, about 80% of them singletons. The germline CDR1 and CDR2 sequences are MNHEY and SVGAGI. With V trimmed by 4 bases and J by 4 bases, 5 bases remained unmatched. The CDR3 loop spans 15 amino acids. The chain recombines TRBV6-5 with TRBJ2-1, with 9 positions matching TRBD1. This TCR came from a human donor who was the organ donor for an intestinal transplant. Source: unstimulated CD4+ T cells sorted from spleen or lymph node cells, taken before transplant. This chain's CDR3 is CASSFSGTGYNEQFF. For the CDR3, the DNA is TGTGCCAGCAGTTTCTCCGGGACAGGGTACAATGAGCAGTTCTTC.